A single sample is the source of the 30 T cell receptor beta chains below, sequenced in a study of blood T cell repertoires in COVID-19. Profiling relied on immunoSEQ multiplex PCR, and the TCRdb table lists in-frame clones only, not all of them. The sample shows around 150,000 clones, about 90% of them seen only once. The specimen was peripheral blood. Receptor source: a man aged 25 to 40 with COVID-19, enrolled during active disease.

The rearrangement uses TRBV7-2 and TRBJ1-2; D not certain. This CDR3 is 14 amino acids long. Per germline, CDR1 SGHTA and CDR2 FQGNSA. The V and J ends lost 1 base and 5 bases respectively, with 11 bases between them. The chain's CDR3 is CASSLESGSYGYTF. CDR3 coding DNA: TGTGCCAGCAGCTTAGAATCGGGGTCTTATGGCTACACCTTC. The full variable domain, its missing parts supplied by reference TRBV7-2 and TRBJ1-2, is GAGVSQSPSNKVTEKGKDVELRCDPISGHTALYWYRQSLGQGLEFLIYFQGNSAPDKSGLPSDRFSAERTGGSVSTLTIQRTQQEDSAVYLCASSLESGSYGYTFGSGTRLTVV.

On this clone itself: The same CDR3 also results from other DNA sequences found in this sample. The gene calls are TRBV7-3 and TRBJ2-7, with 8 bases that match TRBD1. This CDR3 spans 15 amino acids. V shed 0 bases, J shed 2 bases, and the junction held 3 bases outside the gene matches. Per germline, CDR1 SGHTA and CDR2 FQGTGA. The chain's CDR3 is CASSLTGTGTYEQYF. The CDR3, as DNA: TGTGCCAGCAGCTTAACCGGGACAGGTACCTACGAGCAGTACTTC.

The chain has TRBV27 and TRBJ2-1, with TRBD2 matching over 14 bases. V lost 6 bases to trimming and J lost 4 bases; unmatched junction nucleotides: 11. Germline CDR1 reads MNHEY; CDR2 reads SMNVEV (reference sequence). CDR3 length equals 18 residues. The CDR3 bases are TGTGCCAGCAGGCGTCTTGGGACTAGCGGGAGTCTGTACAATGAGCAGTTCTTC. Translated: CASRRLGTSGSLYNEQFF.

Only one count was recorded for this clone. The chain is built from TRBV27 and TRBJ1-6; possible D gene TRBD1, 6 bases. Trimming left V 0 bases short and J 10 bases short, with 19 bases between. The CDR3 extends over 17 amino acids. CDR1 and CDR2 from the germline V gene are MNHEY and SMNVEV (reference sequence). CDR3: CASSLSRGGSAWSPLHF. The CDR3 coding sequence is TGTGCCAGCAGTTTATCGCGAGGGGGTTCCGCTTGGTCACCCCTCCACTTT.

The CDR3 nucleotides are TGTGCCAGCTCACCCAGACTAGAAGAGACCCAGTACTTC. As protein: CASSPRLEETQYF. The V call is TRBV18, the J call TRBJ2-5; D may be TRBD2 (6 bases). V lost 3 bases and J lost 3, with 8 bases in between. Germline CDR1 reads KGHSH; CDR2 reads LQKENI. This CDR3 comprises 13 residues.

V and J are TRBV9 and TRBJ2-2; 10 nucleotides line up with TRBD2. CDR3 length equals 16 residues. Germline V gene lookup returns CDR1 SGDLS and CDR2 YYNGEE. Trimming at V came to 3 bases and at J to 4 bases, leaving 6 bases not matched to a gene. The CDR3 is CASSALAGATTGELFF. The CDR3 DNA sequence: TGTGCCAGCAGCGCTCTAGCGGGGGCGACCACCGGGGAGCTGTTTTTT.

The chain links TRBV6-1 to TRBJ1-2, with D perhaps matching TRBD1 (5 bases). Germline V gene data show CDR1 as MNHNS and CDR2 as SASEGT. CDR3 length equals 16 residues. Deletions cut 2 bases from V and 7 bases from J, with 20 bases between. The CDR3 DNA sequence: TGTGCCAGCAGTGAACGGAGGGGCCCCCCTATAAGTGGCTACACCTTC. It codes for CASSERRGPPISGYTF.

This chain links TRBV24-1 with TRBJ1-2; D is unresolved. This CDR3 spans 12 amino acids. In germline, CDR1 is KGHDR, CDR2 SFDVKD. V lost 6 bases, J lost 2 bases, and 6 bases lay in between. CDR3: CATSRENYGYTF. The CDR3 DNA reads TGTGCCACCAGTAGGGAGAACTATGGCTACACCTTC.

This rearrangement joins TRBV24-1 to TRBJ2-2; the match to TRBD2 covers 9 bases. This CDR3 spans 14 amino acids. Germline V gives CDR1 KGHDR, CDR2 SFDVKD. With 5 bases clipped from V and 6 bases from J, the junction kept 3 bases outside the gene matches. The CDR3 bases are TGTGCCACCAGTGGCGGGAGGGCCCCCGGGGAGCTGTTTTTT. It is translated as CATSGGRAPGELFF.

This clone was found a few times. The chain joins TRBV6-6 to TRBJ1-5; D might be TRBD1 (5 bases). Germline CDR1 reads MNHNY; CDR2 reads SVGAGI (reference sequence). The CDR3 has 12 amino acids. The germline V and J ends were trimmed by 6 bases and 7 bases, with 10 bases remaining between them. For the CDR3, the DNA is TGTGCCAGCAGCATCGACAGCCAGCCCCAGCATTTT. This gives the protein CASSIDSQPQHF.

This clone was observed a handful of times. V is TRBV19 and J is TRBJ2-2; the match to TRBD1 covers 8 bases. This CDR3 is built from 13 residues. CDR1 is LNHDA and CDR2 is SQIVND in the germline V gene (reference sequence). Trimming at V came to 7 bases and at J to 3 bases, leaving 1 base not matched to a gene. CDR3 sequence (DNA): TGTGCCAGTAAGACAGGGGACACCGGGGAGCTGTTTTTT. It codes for CASKTGDTGELFF.

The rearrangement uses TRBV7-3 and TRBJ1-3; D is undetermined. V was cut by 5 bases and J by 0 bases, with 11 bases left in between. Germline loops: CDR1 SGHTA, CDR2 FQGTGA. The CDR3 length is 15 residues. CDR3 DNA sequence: TGTGCCAGCAGCCCGTTTAGTAACTCTGGAAACACCATATATTTT. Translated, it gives CASSPFSNSGNTIYF.

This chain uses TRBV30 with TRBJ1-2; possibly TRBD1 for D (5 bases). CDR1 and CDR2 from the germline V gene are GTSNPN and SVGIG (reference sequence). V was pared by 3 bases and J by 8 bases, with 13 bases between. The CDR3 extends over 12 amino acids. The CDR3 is CAWSAQDSGYTF. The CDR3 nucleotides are TGTGCCTGGAGCGCACAGGATAGCGGCTACACCTTC.

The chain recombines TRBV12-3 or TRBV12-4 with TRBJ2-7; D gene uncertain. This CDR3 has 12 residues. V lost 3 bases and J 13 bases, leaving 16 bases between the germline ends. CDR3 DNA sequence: TGTGCCAGCAGTTTCGAGCAGGCGACGGTATACTTC. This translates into CASSFEQATVYF.

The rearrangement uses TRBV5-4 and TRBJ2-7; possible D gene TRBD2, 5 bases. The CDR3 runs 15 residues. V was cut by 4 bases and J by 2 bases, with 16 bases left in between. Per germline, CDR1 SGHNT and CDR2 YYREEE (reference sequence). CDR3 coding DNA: TGTGCCAGCAGCGGACTCAGGAAAGGGACCTACGAGCAGTACTTC. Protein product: CASSGLRKGTYEQYF.

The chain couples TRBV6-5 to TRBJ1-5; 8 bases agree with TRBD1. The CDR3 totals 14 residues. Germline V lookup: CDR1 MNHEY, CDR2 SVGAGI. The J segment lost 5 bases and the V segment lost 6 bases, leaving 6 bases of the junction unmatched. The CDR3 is CASSKQGVYQPQHF. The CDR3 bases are TGTGCCAGCAGCAAACAGGGGGTTTATCAGCCCCAGCATTTT.

As DNA, the CDR3 is TGTGCCAGCTCACCAGGGTCGGGGACTGAAGCTTTCTTT. As protein: CASSPGSGTEAFF. The genes are TRBV18 and TRBJ1-1; no firm D call. Between the trimmed V and J ends, which lost 2 bases and 5 bases, there was a span of 9 bases. The length of the CDR3 is 13 residues. From germline, CDR1 is KGHSH and CDR2 LQKENI. The full variable domain, its missing parts supplied by reference TRBV18 and TRBJ1-1, is NAGVMQNPRHLVRRRGQEARLRCSPMKGHSHVYWYRQLPEEGLKFMVYLQKENIIDESGMPKERFSAEFPKEGPSILRIQQVVRGDSAAYFCASSPGSGTEAFFGQGTRLTVV.

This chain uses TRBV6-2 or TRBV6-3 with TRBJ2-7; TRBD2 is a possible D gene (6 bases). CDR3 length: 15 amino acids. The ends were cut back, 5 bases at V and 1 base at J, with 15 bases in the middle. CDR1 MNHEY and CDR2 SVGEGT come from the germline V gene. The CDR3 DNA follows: TGTGCCAGCAGTGGACTACCCGGAAGGTCCTACGAGCAGTACTTC. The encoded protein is CASSGLPGRSYEQYF.

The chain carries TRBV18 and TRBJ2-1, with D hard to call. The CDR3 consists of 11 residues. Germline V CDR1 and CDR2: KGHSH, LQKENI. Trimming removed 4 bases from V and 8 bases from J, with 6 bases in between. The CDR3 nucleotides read TGTGCCAGCTCACTCGCGGATGAGCAGTTCTTC. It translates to CASSLADEQFF.

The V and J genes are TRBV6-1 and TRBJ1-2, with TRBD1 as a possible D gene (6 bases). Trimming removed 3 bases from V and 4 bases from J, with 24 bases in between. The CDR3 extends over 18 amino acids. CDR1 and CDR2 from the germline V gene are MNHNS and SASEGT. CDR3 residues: CASSDPNLQGFGIYGYTF. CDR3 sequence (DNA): TGTGCCAGCAGTGACCCGAACCTACAGGGTTTCGGAATCTATGGCTACACCTTC.

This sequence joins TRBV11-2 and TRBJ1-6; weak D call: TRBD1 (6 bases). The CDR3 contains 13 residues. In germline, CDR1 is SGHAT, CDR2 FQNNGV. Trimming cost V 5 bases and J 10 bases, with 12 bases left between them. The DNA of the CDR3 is TGTGCCAGCAGCCCCCTAGGGGGATCACCCCTCCACTTT. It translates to CASSPLGGSPLHF.

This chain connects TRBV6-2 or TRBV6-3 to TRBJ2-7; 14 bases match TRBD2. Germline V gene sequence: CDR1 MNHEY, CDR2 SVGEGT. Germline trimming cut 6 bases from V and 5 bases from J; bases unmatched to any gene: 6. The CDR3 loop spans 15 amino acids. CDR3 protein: CASSRTSGRIHEQYF. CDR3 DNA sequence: TGTGCCAGCAGCAGGACTAGCGGGAGGATCCACGAGCAGTACTTC.

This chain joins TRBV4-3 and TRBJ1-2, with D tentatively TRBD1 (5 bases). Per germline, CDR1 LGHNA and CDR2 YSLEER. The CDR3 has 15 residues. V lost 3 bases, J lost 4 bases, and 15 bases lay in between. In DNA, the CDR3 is TGCGCCAGCAGCCACCTTCGCGGGGGTCCCTATGGCTACACCTTC. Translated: CASSHLRGGPYGYTF.

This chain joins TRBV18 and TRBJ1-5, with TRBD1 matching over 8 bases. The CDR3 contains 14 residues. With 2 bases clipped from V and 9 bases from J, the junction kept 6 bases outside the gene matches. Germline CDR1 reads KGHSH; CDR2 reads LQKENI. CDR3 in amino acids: CASSPGQGQTPQHF. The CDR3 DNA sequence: TGTGCCAGCTCACCAGGACAGGGACAGACGCCCCAGCATTTT.

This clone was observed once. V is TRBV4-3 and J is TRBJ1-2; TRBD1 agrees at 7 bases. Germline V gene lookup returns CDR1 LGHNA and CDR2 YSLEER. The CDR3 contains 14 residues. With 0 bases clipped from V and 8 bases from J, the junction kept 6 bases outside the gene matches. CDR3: CASSQDGGGRGYTF. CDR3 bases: TGCGCCAGCAGCCAAGATGGAGGGGGCAGAGGCTACACCTTC.

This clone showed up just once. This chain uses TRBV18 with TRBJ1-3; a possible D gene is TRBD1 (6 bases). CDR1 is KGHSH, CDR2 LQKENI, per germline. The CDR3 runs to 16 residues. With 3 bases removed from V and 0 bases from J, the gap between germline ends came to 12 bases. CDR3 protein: CASSPQTGNSGNTIYF. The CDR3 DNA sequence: TGTGCCAGCTCACCCCAGACAGGAAACTCTGGAAACACCATATATTTT.

In DNA, the CDR3 is TGTGCCAGCAGTTTTGGCAGGGATCAACCCCTCCACTTT. This gives the protein CASSFGRDQPLHF. This chain connects TRBV12-3 or TRBV12-4 to TRBJ1-6, with D perhaps TRBD1 (5 bases). Trimming pared 3 bases from V and 12 bases from J, leaving 12 bases between. This CDR3 is 13 amino acids long.

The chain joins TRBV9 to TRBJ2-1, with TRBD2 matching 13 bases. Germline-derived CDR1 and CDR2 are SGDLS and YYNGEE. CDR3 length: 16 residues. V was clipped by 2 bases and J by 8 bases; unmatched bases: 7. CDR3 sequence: CASSVTGTSGVDEQFF. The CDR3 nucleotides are TGTGCCAGCAGCGTGACCGGGACTAGCGGGGTCGATGAGCAGTTCTTC.

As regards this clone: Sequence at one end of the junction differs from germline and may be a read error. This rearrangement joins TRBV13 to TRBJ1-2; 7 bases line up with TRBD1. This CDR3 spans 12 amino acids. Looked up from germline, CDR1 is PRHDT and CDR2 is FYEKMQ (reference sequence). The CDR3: CASSLGGRGYTF. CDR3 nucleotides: TGTGCCAGCAGTTTAGGGGGCCGTGGCTACACCTTC.

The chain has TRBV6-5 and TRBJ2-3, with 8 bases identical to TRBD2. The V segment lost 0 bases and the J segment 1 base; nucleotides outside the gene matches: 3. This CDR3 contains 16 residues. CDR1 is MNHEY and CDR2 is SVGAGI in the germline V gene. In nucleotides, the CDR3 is TGTGCCAGCAGTTACTCCCGGGGGGGTCGCACAGATACGCAGTATTTT. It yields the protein CASSYSRGGRTDTQYF.